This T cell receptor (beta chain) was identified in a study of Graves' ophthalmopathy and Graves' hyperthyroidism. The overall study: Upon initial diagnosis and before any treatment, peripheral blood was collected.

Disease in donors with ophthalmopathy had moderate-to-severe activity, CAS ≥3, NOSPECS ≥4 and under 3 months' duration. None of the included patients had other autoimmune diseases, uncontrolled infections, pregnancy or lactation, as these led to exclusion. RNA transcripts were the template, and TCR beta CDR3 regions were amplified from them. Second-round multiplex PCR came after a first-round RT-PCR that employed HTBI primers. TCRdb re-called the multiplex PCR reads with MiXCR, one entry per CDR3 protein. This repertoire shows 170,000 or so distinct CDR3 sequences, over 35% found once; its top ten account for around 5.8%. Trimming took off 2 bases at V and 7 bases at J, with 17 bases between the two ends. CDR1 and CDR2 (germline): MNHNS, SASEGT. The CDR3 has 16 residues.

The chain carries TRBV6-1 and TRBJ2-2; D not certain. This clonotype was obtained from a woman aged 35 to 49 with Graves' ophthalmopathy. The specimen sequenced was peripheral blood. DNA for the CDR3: TGTGCCAGCAGTGAAATTCAGTCATCCCCGAACGGGGAGCTGTTTTTT. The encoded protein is CASSEIQSSPNGELFF.